This entry is about one T cell receptor (beta chain). The data stem from a study of control samples from healthy donors and cancer patients. The CDR3 loop spans 12 amino acids. J lost 7 bases, V lost 8 bases, and 5 bases had no gene match. The germline CDR1 and CDR2 sequences are SQVTM and ANQGSEA. Here immunoSEQ multiplex PCR was the method, and the copy in TCRdb shows in-frame clones only, minus some. The sample lists over 150,000 clones, about 94% occurring once. Sequences were obtained from PBMCs. The receptor was derived from a man between 60 and 75 years old with colorectal cancer. The V and J genes are TRBV29-1 and TRBJ2-2, with 9 bases fitting TRBD1. The CDR3 sequence: CSYTGGRGELFF. Here the CDR3 DNA reads TGCAGCTACACAGGGGGCCGCGGGGAGCTGTTTTTT.